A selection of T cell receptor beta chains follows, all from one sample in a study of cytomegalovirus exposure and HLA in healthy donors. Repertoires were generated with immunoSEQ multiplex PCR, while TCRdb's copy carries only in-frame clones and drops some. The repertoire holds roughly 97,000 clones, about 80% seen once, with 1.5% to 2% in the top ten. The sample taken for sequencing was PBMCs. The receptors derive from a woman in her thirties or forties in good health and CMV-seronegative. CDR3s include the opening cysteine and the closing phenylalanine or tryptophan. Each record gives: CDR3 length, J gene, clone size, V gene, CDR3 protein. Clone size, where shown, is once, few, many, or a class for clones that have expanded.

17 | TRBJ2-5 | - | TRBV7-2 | CASSPLYGDTGRETQYF
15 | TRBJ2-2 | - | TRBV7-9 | CASSLRQGNTGELFF
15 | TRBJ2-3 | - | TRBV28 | CASSFGTKRGDTQYF
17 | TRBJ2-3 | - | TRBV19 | CASSIEAAAFGTDTQYF
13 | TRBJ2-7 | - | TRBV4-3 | CASSQGQDYEQYF
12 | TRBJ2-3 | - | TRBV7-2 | CASSAYTDTQYF
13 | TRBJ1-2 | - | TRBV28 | CASSSPARWGYTF
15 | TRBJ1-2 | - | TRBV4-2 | CASSPLTGGVYGYTF
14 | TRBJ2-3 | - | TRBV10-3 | CAIKPAGGGDTQYF
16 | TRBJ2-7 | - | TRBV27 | CASSRSLHPTTYEQYF
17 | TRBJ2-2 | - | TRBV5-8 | CASSLYTGAKETGELFF
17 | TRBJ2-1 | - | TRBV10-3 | CAISPLLWRVSYNEQFF
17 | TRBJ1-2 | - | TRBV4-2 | CASSQEYTGDSGYGYTF
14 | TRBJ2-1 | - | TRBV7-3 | CASSLHSSYNEQFF
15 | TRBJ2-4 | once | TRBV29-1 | CSVEKTVLAKNIQYF
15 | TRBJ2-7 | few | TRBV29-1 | CSVDGGPTSSYEQYF